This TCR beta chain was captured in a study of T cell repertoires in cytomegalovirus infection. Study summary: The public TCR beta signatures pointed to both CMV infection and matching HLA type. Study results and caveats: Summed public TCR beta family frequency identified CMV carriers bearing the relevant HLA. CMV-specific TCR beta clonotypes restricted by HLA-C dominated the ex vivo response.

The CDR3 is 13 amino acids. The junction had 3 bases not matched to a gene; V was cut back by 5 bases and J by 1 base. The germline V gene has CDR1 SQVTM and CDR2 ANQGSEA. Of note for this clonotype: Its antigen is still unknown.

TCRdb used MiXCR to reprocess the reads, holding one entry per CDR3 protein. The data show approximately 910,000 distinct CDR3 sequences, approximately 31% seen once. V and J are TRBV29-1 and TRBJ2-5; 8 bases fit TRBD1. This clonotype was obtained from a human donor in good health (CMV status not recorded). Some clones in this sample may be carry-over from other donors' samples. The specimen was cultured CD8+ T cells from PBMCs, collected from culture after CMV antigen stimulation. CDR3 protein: CSVFTGGQETQYF. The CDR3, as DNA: TGCAGCGTTTTTACAGGGGGCCAAGAGACCCAGTACTTC. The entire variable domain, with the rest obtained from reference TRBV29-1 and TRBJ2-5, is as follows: SAVISQKPSRDICQRGTSLTIQCQVDSQVTMMFWYRQQPGQSLTLIATANQGSEATYESGFVIDKFPISRPNLTFSTLTVSNMSPEDSSIYLCSVFTGGQETQYFGPGTRLLVL.